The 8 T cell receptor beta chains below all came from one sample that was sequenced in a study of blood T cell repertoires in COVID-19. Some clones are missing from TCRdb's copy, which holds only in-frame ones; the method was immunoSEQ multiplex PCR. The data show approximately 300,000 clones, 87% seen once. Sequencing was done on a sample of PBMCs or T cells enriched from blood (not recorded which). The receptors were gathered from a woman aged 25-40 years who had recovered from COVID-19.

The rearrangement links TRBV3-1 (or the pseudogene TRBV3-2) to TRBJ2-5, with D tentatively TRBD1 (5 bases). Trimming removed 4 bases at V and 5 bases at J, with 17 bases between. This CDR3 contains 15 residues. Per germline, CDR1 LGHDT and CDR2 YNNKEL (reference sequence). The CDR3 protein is CASSPRSQGRETQYF. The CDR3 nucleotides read TGTGCCAGCAGCCCCCGGTCCCAGGGAAGGGAGACCCAGTACTTC.

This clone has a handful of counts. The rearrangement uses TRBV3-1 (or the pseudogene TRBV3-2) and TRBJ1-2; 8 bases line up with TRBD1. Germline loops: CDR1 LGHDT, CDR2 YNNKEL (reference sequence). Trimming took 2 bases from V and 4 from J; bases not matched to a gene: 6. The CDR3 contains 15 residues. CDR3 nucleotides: TGTGCCAGCAGCCAAAGGGGACAGGCTTTCTATGGCTACACCTTC. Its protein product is CASSQRGQAFYGYTF.

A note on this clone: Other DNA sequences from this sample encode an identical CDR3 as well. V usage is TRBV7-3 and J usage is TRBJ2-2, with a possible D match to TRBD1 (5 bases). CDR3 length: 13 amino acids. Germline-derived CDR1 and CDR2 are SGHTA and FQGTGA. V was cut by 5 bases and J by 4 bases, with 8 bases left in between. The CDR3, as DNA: TGTGCCAGCAGCCTACAGGCCACCGGGGAGCTGTTTTTT. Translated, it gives CASSLQATGELFF.

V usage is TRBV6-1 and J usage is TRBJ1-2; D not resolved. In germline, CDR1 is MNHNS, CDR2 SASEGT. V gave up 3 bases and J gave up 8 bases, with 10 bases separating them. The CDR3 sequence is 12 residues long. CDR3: CASSDRHAGYTF. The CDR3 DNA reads TGTGCCAGCAGTGACCGACATGCCGGCTACACCTTC.

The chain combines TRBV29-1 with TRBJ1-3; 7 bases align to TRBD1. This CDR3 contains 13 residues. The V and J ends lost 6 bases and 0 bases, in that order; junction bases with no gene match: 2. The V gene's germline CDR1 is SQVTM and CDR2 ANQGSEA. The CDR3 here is CSVTGISGNTIYF. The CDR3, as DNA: TGCAGCGTGACAGGGATCTCTGGAAACACCATATATTTT.

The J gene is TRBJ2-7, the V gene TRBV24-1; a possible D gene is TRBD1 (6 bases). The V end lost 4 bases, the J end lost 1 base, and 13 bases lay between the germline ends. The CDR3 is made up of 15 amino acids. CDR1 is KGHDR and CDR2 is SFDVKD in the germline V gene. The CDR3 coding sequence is TGTGCCACCAGTGAGACAGGTCGAGAGTCCTACGAGCAGTACTTC. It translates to CATSETGRESYEQYF.

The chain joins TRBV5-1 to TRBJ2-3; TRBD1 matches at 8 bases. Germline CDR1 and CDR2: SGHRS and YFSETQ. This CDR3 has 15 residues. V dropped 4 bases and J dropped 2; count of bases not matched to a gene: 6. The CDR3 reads CASSLRTGPTDTQYF. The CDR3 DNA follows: TGCGCCAGCAGCCTCCGGACAGGGCCCACAGATACGCAGTATTTT.

CDR3 region: CASSLLTATNQPQHF. CDR3 DNA: TGTGCCAGCAGCTTGTTGACAGCTACCAATCAGCCCCAGCATTTT. The rearrangement links TRBV5-8 to TRBJ1-5; TRBD1 might be the D (5 bases). Trimming cost V 1 base and J 3 bases, with 11 bases left between them. Germline V gene lookup returns CDR1 SGHTS and CDR2 YDEGEE. The CDR3 covers 15 residues.